Presented here are 25 T cell receptor beta chains from one specimen sequenced in a study of T-cell reconstitution after alpha-beta-depleted transplantation in children. Unique molecular identifiers were incorporated into the prepared TCRbeta library. MiXCR was run by TCRdb on the PCR reads, yielding one entry per CDR3 protein. In the table there are more than 550,000 distinct CDR3 sequences, more than 9% of which are singletons. This specimen consisted of PBMCs from the stem cell graft donor, obtained from the stem cell graft. The receptors were gathered from a human donor who donated a stem cell graft to a child with acute myeloid leukemia.

This clonotype came up a few times. The chain employs TRBV3-1 and TRBJ2-6; the D gene is possibly TRBD2 (5 bases). The germline V gene encodes CDR1 LGHDT and CDR2 YNNKEL (reference sequence). The CDR3 is made up of 17 amino acids. V lost 4 bases and J lost 1, with 14 bases in between. Here the CDR3 DNA reads TGTGCCAGCAGCCTCCAAGGGAGCCTATCTGGGGCCAACGTCCTGACTTTC. This codes for CASSLQGSLSGANVLTF.

This clonotype was seen repeatedly, ten times or more. V gene TRBV5-1 combines with J gene TRBJ2-2; D is undetermined. Germline CDR1 reads SGHRS; CDR2 reads YFSETQ. The V end lost 4 bases, the J end lost 0 bases, and 13 bases lay between the germline ends. The CDR3 has 16 residues. As DNA, the CDR3 is TGCGCCAGCAGCCCGGATCAGCAGACGAACACCGGGGAGCTGTTTTTT. It yields the protein CASSPDQQTNTGELFF.

This clonotype was detected only a few times. This chain uses TRBV20-1 with TRBJ2-2; 7 nucleotides match TRBD2. This CDR3 has 15 amino acids. Germline V lookup: CDR1 DFQATT, CDR2 SNEGSKA (reference sequence). Unmatched junction bases numbered 6, after V lost 1 base and J lost 4 bases. CDR3 region: CSARVGGSITGELFF. The CDR3 nucleotides read TGCAGTGCTAGAGTAGGCGGGAGCATCACCGGGGAGCTGTTTTTT.

This clonotype was recorded many times. The chain couples TRBV18 to TRBJ2-7; TRBD1 might be the D (5 bases). Per the germline V gene, CDR1 is KGHSH and CDR2 is LQKENI. V gave up 3 bases and J gave up 1 base, with 19 bases separating them. The CDR3 has 17 amino acids. The CDR3 sequence is CASSPVHEQALSYEQYF. Here the CDR3 DNA reads TGTGCCAGCTCACCCGTGCACGAACAGGCCTTATCCTACGAGCAGTACTTC.

This clonotype was seen ten or more times. The J gene is TRBJ2-1, the V gene TRBV7-9; 9 bases line up with TRBD1. CDR1 and CDR2 from the germline V gene are SEHNR and FQNEAQ (reference sequence). The V segment lost 7 bases and the J segment 5 bases; nucleotides outside the gene matches: 9. The CDR3 consists of 15 residues. The CDR3 sequence: CASTFGTGSNNEQFF. CDR3 nucleotide sequence: TGTGCCAGCACCTTCGGGACAGGGAGTAACAATGAGCAGTTCTTC.

This clonotype was seen only a few times. The chain combines TRBV5-1 with TRBJ2-7; 9 nucleotides match TRBD1. V dropped 3 bases and J dropped 7; count of bases not matched to a gene: 11. Germline CDR1 and CDR2: SGHRS and YFSETQ. This CDR3 contains 15 residues. The CDR3 here is CASSWTGAPPVEQYF. The CDR3 coding sequence is TGCGCCAGCAGCTGGACAGGGGCGCCTCCTGTTGAGCAGTACTTC.

V is TRBV12-3 or TRBV12-4 and J is TRBJ2-1; 11 bases fit TRBD1. The junction had 12 bases not matched to a gene; V was cut back by 6 bases and J by 8 bases. The CDR3 covers 16 residues. The CDR3 sequence: CASRPLGQGVGYEQFF. In nucleotides, the CDR3 is TGTGCCAGCAGACCTTTGGGACAGGGGGTTGGATATGAGCAGTTCTTC.

The rearrangement links TRBV9 to TRBJ2-1, with TRBD1 matching over 11 bases. After removal of 3 bases from V and 6 bases from J, the junction contained 11 bases not matched to a gene. Germline V lookup: CDR1 SGDLS, CDR2 YYNGEE. This CDR3 region has 17 residues. This CDR3 is CASSARTGGYNINEQFF. The CDR3 bases are TGTGCCAGCAGCGCGCGGACAGGGGGCTATAATATCAATGAGCAGTTCTTC.

There are a few counts of this clonotype. V and J are TRBV5-1 and TRBJ1-4, with a possible D match to TRBD1 (5 bases). The V end lost 2 bases, the J end lost 3 bases, and 11 bases lay between the germline ends. This CDR3 has 15 residues. Germline CDR1 is SGHRS and CDR2 is YFSETQ. As DNA, the CDR3 is TGCGCCAGCAGCTTTACAGGAGACTCTAATGAAAAACTGTTTTTT. This translates into CASSFTGDSNEKLFF.

The J gene is TRBJ2-7, the V gene TRBV30; TRBD2 matches 9 bases. The CDR3 contains 15 residues. Germline V CDR1 and CDR2: GTSNPN, SVGIG (reference sequence). Germline trimming cut 0 bases from V and 4 bases from J; bases unmatched to any gene: 7. The CDR3 sequence: CAWSVRAGGPYEQYF. DNA for the CDR3: TGTGCCTGGAGTGTAAGGGCGGGAGGGCCTTACGAGCAGTACTTC.

This clonotype appeared many times. The chain is built from TRBV4-2 and TRBJ2-3; 9 positions match TRBD2. The CDR3 loop spans 17 amino acids. The V gene end was trimmed by 1 base and the J gene end by 0 bases; junction bases not matched to a gene: 5. Per germline, CDR1 LGHNA and CDR2 YNFKEQ. DNA of the CDR3: TGTGCCAGCAGCCAAGTACAGCGGGAGGCCAGCACAGATACGCAGTATTTT. This gives the protein CASSQVQREASTDTQYF.

This rearrangement joins TRBV28 to TRBJ2-7; 7 nucleotides line up with TRBD2. Trimming at V came to 7 bases and at J to 5 bases, leaving 14 bases not matched to a gene. Germline V gene data show CDR1 as MDHEN and CDR2 as SYDVKM. This CDR3 has 15 amino acids. CDR3 residues: CASTSPRGGSNEQYF. The CDR3 bases are TGTGCCAGCACCTCGCCCCGGGGCGGGAGCAACGAGCAGTACTTC.

Only a few counts were recorded for this clonotype. The rearrangement uses TRBV19 and TRBJ2-7, with 7 bases matching TRBD1. This CDR3 spans 14 amino acids. Germline V lookup: CDR1 LNHDA, CDR2 SQIVND (reference sequence). The J segment lost 7 bases and the V segment lost 6 bases, leaving 12 bases of the junction unmatched. The CDR3 here is CASRPDRAVKEQYF. The CDR3 DNA is TGTGCCAGTAGACCAGACAGGGCGGTCAAAGAGCAGTACTTC.

In the case of this clonotype: One end of the junction is discordant with germline, which a read error may explain. The gene calls are TRBV7-7 and TRBJ2-2; D may correspond to TRBD1 or TRBD2 (5 bases each). Per the germline V gene, CDR1 is SSHAT and CDR2 is FNYEAQ (reference sequence). The CDR3 is 15 amino acids. CDR3 bases: TGTGCTAGCAGTCCCGAAAGCCTGGGGGCCGGGGAGCTGTTTTTT. Its protein is CASSPESLGAGELFF.

This clonotype showed up many times. V usage is TRBV24-1 and J usage is TRBJ2-1; tentative D call: TRBD2 (5 bases). V shed 0 bases and J shed 5 bases, with 13 bases lying between them. The CDR3 has 16 amino acids. Per the germline V gene, CDR1 is KGHDR and CDR2 is SFDVKD. This CDR3 is CATSDLSGYTNNEQFF. For the CDR3, the DNA is TGTGCCACCAGTGATTTGAGCGGCTATACTAACAATGAGCAGTTCTTC.

The V and J genes are TRBV20-1 and TRBJ1-3, with D hard to call. Germline V gene sequence: CDR1 DFQATT, CDR2 SNEGSKA (reference sequence). The V end lost 0 bases, the J end lost 3 bases, and 9 bases lay between the germline ends. The CDR3 loop spans 14 amino acids. This CDR3 reads CSARDPGFGNTIYF. The CDR3 nucleotides are TGCAGTGCTAGAGATCCGGGGTTTGGAAACACCATATATTTT.

J is TRBJ1-1 and V is TRBV6-5, with 7 bases identical to TRBD1. The trim removed 6 bases at V and 1 base at J, leaving 14 bases unmatched. The CDR3 totals 17 residues. Looked up from germline, CDR1 is MNHEY and CDR2 is SVGAGI. The CDR3 nucleotides read TGTGCCAGCAGCCTAAGAATGAACCGGGACAGGAACACTGAAGCTTTCTTT. Translation gives CASSLRMNRDRNTEAFF.

The genes are TRBV7-2 and TRBJ2-1, with TRBD1 identical over 9 bases. Germline values: CDR1 SGHTA, CDR2 FQGNSA. Trimming removed 5 bases from V and 4 bases from J; junction bases left unmatched: 12. The CDR3 covers 17 residues. CDR3: CASSPQTGTGHYNEQFF. CDR3 coding DNA: TGTGCCAGCAGCCCTCAGACCGGGACAGGGCATTACAATGAGCAGTTCTTC.

This chain joins TRBV5-6 and TRBJ2-3; D is ambiguous. The germline V gene has CDR1 SGHDT and CDR2 YYEEEE. The CDR3 has 15 amino acids. The V end lost 0 bases, the J end lost 0 bases, and 8 bases lay between the germline ends. CDR3 nucleotide sequence: TGTGCCAGCAGCTTGGGTCTGCGGAGCACAGATACGCAGTATTTT. It specifies CASSLGLRSTDTQYF.

This clonotype was seen ten or more times. The rearrangement links TRBV4-2 to TRBJ1-1; TRBD1 agrees at 9 bases. The germline V gene encodes CDR1 LGHNA and CDR2 YNFKEQ. Losses at the gene ends were 0 bases for V and 6 bases for J; bases not matched to a gene: 8. The CDR3 contains 16 residues. In DNA form, the CDR3 reads TGTGCCAGCAGCCAAGATCTCGGGACAGGGTCATCTGAAGCTTTCTTT. Its protein is CASSQDLGTGSSEAFF.

The table lists this clonotype with a few counts. The CDR3 sequence: CASSQDSGPGNEQFF. The CDR3 nucleotides are TGTGCCAGCAGCCAAGATAGCGGACCGGGGAATGAGCAGTTCTTC. V gene TRBV3-1 combines with J gene TRBJ2-1, with D possibly matching TRBD2 (6 bases). Germline CDR1 LGHDT, CDR2 YNNKEL (reference sequence). The CDR3 is made up of 15 amino acids. Trimming stripped 0 bases from V and 7 bases from J, with 13 bases between.

This clonotype has at least ten counts. The chain is built from TRBV9 and TRBJ2-2; TRBD2 might be the D (6 bases). The CDR3 has 16 residues. The germline V gene encodes CDR1 SGDLS and CDR2 YYNGEE. V dropped 2 bases and J dropped 2 bases, with 13 bases sitting between them. CDR3 residues: CASSVEGGPNTGELFF. As DNA, the CDR3 is TGTGCCAGCAGCGTGGAAGGAGGGCCAAACACCGGGGAGCTGTTTTTT.

CDR3 sequence (DNA): TGTGCCAGCAGTGAAGCGCTTTCCGCTAACACCTTC. Protein: CASSEALSANTF. The chain employs TRBV6-1 and TRBJ1-2; D unclear. Germline V gene sequence: CDR1 MNHNS, CDR2 SASEGT. The CDR3 spans 12 residues. V lost 0 bases and J lost 12, with 11 bases in between.

About this clonotype itself: The CDR3 does not close with the conserved phenylalanine or tryptophan, likely indicating a read error. The chain has TRBV29-1 and TRBJ2-3; 13 bases line up with TRBD2. V shed 7 bases and J 1 base; nucleotides not matched to a gene: 11. The CDR3 has 17 residues. Germline V CDR1 and CDR2: SQVTM, ANQGSEA. CDR3 residues: CSASGTSGVFGTDTQYL. DNA for the CDR3: TGCAGCGCCTCCGGGACTAGCGGGGTGTTTGGCACAGATACGCAGTATCTT.

The rearrangement joins TRBV10-3 to TRBJ2-2, with unresolved D. The CDR3 length is 15 residues. Germline V gene data show CDR1 as ENHRY and CDR2 as SYGVKD. Trimming pared 2 bases from V and 5 bases from J, leaving 12 bases between. CDR3 nucleotides: TGTGCCATCAGTGAGCGGGCTAATAGTACCGGGGAGCTGTTTTTT. Protein product: CAISERANSTGELFF.